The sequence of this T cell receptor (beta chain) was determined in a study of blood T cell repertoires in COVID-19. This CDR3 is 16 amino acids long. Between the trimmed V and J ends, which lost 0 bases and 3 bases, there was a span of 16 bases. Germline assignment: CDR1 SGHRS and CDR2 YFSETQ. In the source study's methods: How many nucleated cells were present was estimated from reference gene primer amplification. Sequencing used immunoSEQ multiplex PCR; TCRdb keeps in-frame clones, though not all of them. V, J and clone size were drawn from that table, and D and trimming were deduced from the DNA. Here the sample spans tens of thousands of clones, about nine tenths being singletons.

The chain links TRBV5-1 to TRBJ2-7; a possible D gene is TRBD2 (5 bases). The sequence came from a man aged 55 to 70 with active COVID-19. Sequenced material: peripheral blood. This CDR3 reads CASSLAPGSQYYEQYF. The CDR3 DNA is TGCGCCAGCAGCTTGGCTCCGGGATCCCAATACTACGAGCAGTACTTC.